This passage covers 10 T cell receptor beta chains from one sample sequenced in a study of T cell repertoires in cytomegalovirus infection. MiXCR was run by TCRdb on the reads, yielding one entry per CDR3 protein. Counted here are under 150,000 distinct CDR3 sequences, roughly 25% occurring once; the ten biggest clones make up approximately 35%. Their antigens are not known. The sequencing sample was made of PBMCs, sequenced either directly or after in vitro stimulation (not recorded which). The receptors shown here come from a human donor in good health (CMV status not recorded). Some clones in this sample may be carry-over from other donors' samples.

V is TRBV28 and J is TRBJ2-7, with D perhaps TRBD2 (5 bases). Germline V gene data show CDR1 as MDHEN and CDR2 as SYDVKM. V was pared by 6 bases and J by 4 bases, with 19 bases between. The CDR3 covers 15 residues. CDR3: CASRASGLGEYEQYF. Here the CDR3 DNA reads TGTGCCAGCAGGGCGAGCGGCCTCGGCGAATACGAGCAGTACTTC.

As DNA, the CDR3 is TGTGCCAGTACCCGGGACCAATCCTACAATGAGCAGTTCTTC. This translates into CASTRDQSYNEQFF. This rearrangement joins TRBV6-2 or TRBV6-3 to TRBJ2-1; tentatively, D is TRBD1 or TRBD2 (5 bases each). Per the germline V gene, CDR1 is MNHEY and CDR2 is SVGEGT. V lost 9 bases and J lost 1, with 13 bases in between. The CDR3 extends over 14 amino acids.

A note on this clonotype: The CDR3 ends on some other residue instead of the conserved phenylalanine or tryptophan, so this is likely a read error. V and J are TRBV27 and TRBJ2-1; weak D call: TRBD1 (6 bases). The CDR3 runs to 20 residues. CDR1 MNHEY and CDR2 SMNVEV come from the germline V gene (reference sequence). Trimming took off 3 bases at V and 3 bases at J, with 27 bases between the two ends. CDR3 region: CASSLIHRQASPLLYNEQFS. The CDR3 DNA reads TGTGCCAGCAGTTTGATCCATAGACAGGCCTCCCCACTACTCTACAATGAGCAGTTCTCC.

The chain uses TRBV27 and TRBJ1-6; D ambiguous. The CDR3 has 14 residues. V was shortened by 1 base and J by 0 bases, with 1 base between the two germline ends. The germline CDR1 and CDR2 sequences are MNHEY and SMNVEV (reference sequence). CDR3 sequence reads: CASSLFSYNSPLHF. The CDR3 coding sequence is TGTGCCAGCAGTTTATTCTCCTATAATTCACCCCTCCACTTT.

V gene TRBV20-1 combines with J gene TRBJ2-5; no clear D gene. Germline loops: CDR1 DFQATT, CDR2 SNEGSKA (reference sequence). The CDR3 consists of 14 residues. V lost 0 bases and J 2 bases, leaving 10 bases between the germline ends. The CDR3 region is CSARDRMRQETQYF. The CDR3, as DNA: TGCAGTGCTAGAGATCGGATGAGGCAAGAGACCCAGTACTTC.

This clonotype was observed a handful of times. This chain joins TRBV12-3 or TRBV12-4 and TRBJ2-1, with D maybe TRBD1 (6 bases). The V end lost 5 bases, the J end lost 0 bases, and 17 bases lay between the germline ends. The CDR3 consists of 17 residues. The CDR3 DNA follows: TGTGCCAGCAGTCCCAAGACAGGTGTCAGCTCCTACAATGAGCAGTTCTTC. Its protein is CASSPKTGVSSYNEQFF.

The rearrangement links TRBV19 to TRBJ2-1; 7 positions match TRBD2. This CDR3 spans 15 amino acids. Germline assignment: CDR1 LNHDA and CDR2 SQIVND (reference sequence). The junction had 5 bases not matched to a gene; V was cut back by 2 bases and J by 4 bases. The CDR3 bases are TGTGCCAGTAGTATAACTAGCGATGGATACAATGAGCAGTTCTTC. Translating it yields CASSITSDGYNEQFF.

In this sample, this clonotype turned up many times. This chain joins TRBV11-3 and TRBJ2-1; 12 bases are a match to TRBD1. The V and J ends lost 4 bases and 9 bases, in that order; junction bases with no gene match: 7. The CDR3 totals 15 residues. Germline loops: CDR1 SGHNT, CDR2 YENEEA. CDR3 region: CASSSTGQGAGEQFF. The CDR3 nucleotides are TGTGCCAGCAGCTCCACGGGACAGGGGGCTGGTGAGCAGTTCTTC.

This clonotype has only a few counts. This rearrangement joins TRBV14 to TRBJ1-3; D ambiguous. The CDR3 consists of 16 residues. Trimming shortened V by 4 bases and J by 1 base, and 14 bases separated the two germline ends. CDR1 is SGHDN, CDR2 FVKESK, per germline. CDR3 nucleotide sequence: TGTGCCAGCAGCCCCGCGGGGATAGGGTCTGGAAACACCATATATTTT. This codes for CASSPAGIGSGNTIYF.

V gene TRBV27 combines with J gene TRBJ2-1; 7 bases line up with TRBD1. V was pared by 6 bases and J by 2 bases, with 7 bases of the junction left unmatched. CDR1 is MNHEY, CDR2 SMNVEV, per germline (reference sequence). The CDR3 is made up of 15 amino acids. Here the CDR3 reads CASSLTGPTYNEQFF. The CDR3 nucleotides are TGTGCCAGCAGCCTGACAGGGCCAACCTACAATGAGCAGTTCTTC.